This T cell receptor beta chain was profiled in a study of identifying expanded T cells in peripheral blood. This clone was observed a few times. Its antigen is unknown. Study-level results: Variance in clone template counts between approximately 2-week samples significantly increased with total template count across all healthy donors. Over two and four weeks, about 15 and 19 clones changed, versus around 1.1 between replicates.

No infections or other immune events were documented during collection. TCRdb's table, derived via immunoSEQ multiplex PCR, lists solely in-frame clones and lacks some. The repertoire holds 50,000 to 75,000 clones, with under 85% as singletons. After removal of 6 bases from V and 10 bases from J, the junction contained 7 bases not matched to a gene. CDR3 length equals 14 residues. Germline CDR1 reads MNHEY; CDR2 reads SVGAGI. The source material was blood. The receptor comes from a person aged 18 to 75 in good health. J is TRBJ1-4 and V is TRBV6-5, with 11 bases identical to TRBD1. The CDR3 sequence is CASRPGQGARKLFF. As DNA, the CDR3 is TGTGCCAGCAGGCCCGGACAGGGGGCACGAAAACTGTTTTTT.